This TCR beta chain was identified in a study of long-term antiretroviral therapy in people with HIV. Study-level findings and limits: When set beside controls, HIV repertoires had CDR3 length ranges that were narrower.

The length of the CDR3 is 14 residues. The V gene's germline CDR1 is SGHKS and CDR2 YYEKEE (reference sequence). V was pared by 5 bases and J by 7 bases, with 16 bases between. As regards this clone: Its matching antigen is unknown.

Samples were assayed with immunoSEQ v3.0 at survey level. TCRdb's table, derived via immunoSEQ multiplex PCR, lists solely in-frame clones and lacks some. This sample yields about 17,000 clones, of which 91% are seen a single time; 8.9% belongs to the top ten. This receptor was identified in a man aged 55 to 70 with HIV. The V call is TRBV5-5, the J call TRBJ1-5; tentatively, D is TRBD1 (6 bases). Here the sequenced sample was unsorted PBMCs, taken 0.3 years after starting antiretroviral therapy. The CDR3 DNA reads as TGTGCCAGCAGTCACCACAGGGTTGGGCAGCCCCAGCATTTT. Translated: CASSHHRVGQPQHF.